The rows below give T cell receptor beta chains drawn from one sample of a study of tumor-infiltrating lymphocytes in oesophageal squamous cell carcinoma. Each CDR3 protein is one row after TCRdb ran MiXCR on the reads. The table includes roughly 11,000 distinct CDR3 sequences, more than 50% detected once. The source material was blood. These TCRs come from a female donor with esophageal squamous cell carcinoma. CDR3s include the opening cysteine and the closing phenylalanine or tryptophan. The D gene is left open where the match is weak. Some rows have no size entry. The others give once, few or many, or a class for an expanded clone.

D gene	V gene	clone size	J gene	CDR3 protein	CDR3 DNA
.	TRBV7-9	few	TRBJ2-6	CASSSSSGANVLTF	TGTGCCAGCAGCTCTAGTTCTGGGGCCAACGTCCTGACTTTC
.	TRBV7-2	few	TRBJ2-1	CASSSWKGGYNEQFF	TGTGCCAGCAGCTCCTGGAAGGGGGGGTACAATGAGCAGTTCTTC
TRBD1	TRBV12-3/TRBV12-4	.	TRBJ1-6	CASSPRQGDNSPLHF	TGTGCCAGCAGTCCCAGACAGGGGGATAATTCACCCCTCCACTTT
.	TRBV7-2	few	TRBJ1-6	CASSLYSPLHF	TGTGCCAGCAGCTTATACTCACCCCTCCACTTT
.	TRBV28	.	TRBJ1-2	CASTRGNYGYTF	TGTGCCAGCACTAGGGGGAACTATGGCTACACCTTC
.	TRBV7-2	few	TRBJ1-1	CASSFYMNTEAFF	TGTGCCAGCAGCTTCTACATGAACACTGAAGCTTTCTTT
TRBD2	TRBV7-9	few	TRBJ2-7	CASSHRLAGGGEQYF	TGTGCCAGCAGCCACCGACTAGCGGGAGGAGGCGAGCAGTACTTC
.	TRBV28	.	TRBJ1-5	CASSSRSNQPQHF	TGTGCCAGCAGCTCGCGGAGCAATCAGCCCCAGCATTTT
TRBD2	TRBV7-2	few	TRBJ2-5	CASSLVPGTSGETQYF	TGTGCCAGCAGCTTAGTACCGGGGACTAGCGGAGAGACCCAGTACTTC
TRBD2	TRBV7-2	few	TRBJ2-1	CASSRLAGGPLSSYNEQFF	TGTGCCAGCAGCCGACTAGCGGGAGGGCCCCTAAGCTCCTACAATGAGCAGTTCTTC
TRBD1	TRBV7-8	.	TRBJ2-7	CASSSPGTDYEQYF	TGTGCCAGCAGCTCTCCCGGGACAGACTACGAGCAGTACTTC
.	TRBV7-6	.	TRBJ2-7	CASSRSESNEQYF	TGTGCCAGCAGCCGGAGCGAGTCAAACGAGCAGTACTTC
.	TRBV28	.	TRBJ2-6	CASSPGSAGANVLTF	TGTGCCAGCAGCCCAGGTTCTGCTGGGGCCAACGTCCTGACTTTC
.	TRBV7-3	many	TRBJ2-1	CASSLGGWGEQFF	TGTGCCAGCAGCTTAGGGGGGTGGGGTGAGCAGTTCTTC
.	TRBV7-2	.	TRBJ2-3	CASSSWTLSEQYF	TGTGCCAGCAGCTCCTGGACTTTATCAGAGCAGTATTTT
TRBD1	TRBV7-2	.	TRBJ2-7	CASSLDRQAEQYF	TGTGCCAGCAGCTTGGACAGGCAGGCTGAGCAGTACTTC
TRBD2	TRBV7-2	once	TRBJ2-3	CASSLILAGGKTDTQYF	TGTGCCAGCAGCTTGATACTAGCGGGAGGAAAAACAGATACGCAGTATTTT
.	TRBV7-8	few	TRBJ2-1	CASSLFLGSTSYNEQFF	TGTGCCAGCAGCCTCTTCTTGGGAAGTACATCCTACAATGAGCAGTTCTTC
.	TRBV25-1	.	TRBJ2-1	CASSKGVNEQFF	TGTGCCAGCAGTAAAGGGGTGAATGAGCAGTTCTTC
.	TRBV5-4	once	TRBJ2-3	CASSLNYRADTQYF	TGTGCCAGCAGCTTGAATTACAGGGCAGATACGCAGTATTTT
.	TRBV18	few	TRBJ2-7	CASSPQSSYNEQYF	TGTGCCAGCTCACCGCAGAGCTCCTACAATGAGCAGTACTTC
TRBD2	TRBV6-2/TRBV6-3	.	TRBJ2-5	CASSIGTSGRAVTQYF	TGTGCCAGCAGCATAGGGACTAGCGGGAGGGCCGTGACCCAGTACTTC
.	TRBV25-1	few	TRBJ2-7	CASSITDEQYF	TGTGCCAGCAGTATTACAGACGAGCAGTACTTC
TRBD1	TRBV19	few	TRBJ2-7	CATKGTGTYEQYF	TGTGCCACCAAGGGGACAGGGACCTACGAGCAGTACTTC
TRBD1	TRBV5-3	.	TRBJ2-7	CASSLEDRPYEQYF	TGTGCCAGCAGCTTGGAGGACAGGCCCTACGAGCAGTACTTC
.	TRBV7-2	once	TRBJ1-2	CASSKSQGNYGYTF	TGTGCCAGCAGTAAATCCCAGGGGAACTATGGCTACACCTTC